The 16 T cell receptor beta chains reported below all come from one sample, sequenced in a study of OX40 agonist ivuxolimab in advanced cancers. Profiled with immunoSEQ multiplex PCR; TCRdb holds only in-frame clones, not every one. This sample has approximately 88,000 clones, with roughly 84% found just once. This sample comprised CD4+ or CD8+ T cells sorted from blood, obtained in a trial of the OX40 agonist ivuxolimab. The receptor set was obtained from an adult with an advanced solid tumor such as melanoma, head and neck, liver or kidney cancer.

The V gene is TRBV10-3, the J gene TRBJ1-4, with a tentative D call TRBD1 (6 bases). CDR1 and CDR2 (germline): ENHRY, SYGVKD. Between the trimmed V and J ends, which lost 11 bases and 5 bases, there was a span of 15 bases. The CDR3 contains 13 residues. The chain's CDR3 is CASPGQGNEKLFF. CDR3 nucleotides: TGTGCCTCCCCCGGTCAGGGGAATGAAAAACTGTTTTTT.

This sequence joins TRBV27 and TRBJ2-5, with 12 nucleotides matching TRBD2. The CDR3 is made up of 17 amino acids. Germline lookup yields CDR1 MNHEY and CDR2 SMNVEV (reference sequence). V was clipped by 3 bases and J by 5 bases; unmatched bases: 10. The CDR3 sequence: CASSFIWTSGVVETQYF. The CDR3 coding sequence is TGTGCCAGCAGTTTTATCTGGACTAGCGGGGTTGTTGAGACCCAGTACTTC.

V and J are TRBV7-9 and TRBJ1-2; a possible D gene is TRBD1 (5 bases). Per the germline V gene, CDR1 is SEHNR and CDR2 is FQNEAQ (reference sequence). Deletions cut 0 bases from V and 4 bases from J, with 12 bases between. The CDR3 runs to 15 residues. CDR3 nucleotide sequence: TGTGCCAGCAGCTTAGCGTCGCAGGGAAGCTATGGCTACACCTTC. Amino acid sequence: CASSLASQGSYGYTF.

The rearrangement joins TRBV11-1 to TRBJ2-5; perhaps D is TRBD1 or TRBD2 (5 bases each). In germline, CDR1 is SGHAT, CDR2 FQDESV (reference sequence). The length of the CDR3 is 16 residues. Trimming removed 0 bases from V and 4 bases from J, with 15 bases in between. The CDR3 loop reads CASSLAATRGRETQYF. The CDR3 DNA is TGTGCCAGCAGCTTAGCGGCAACTAGGGGTAGAGAGACCCAGTACTTC.

The V gene is TRBV18, the J gene TRBJ2-3, with D unclear. The germline gives CDR1 KGHSH, CDR2 LQKENI. This CDR3 spans 12 amino acids. V dropped 4 bases and J dropped 4 bases, with 6 bases sitting between them. CDR3 protein: CASSRVADTQYF. In DNA form, the CDR3 reads TGTGCCAGCTCACGGGTCGCAGATACGCAGTATTTT.

The rearrangement joins TRBV27 to TRBJ1-5; D is unresolved. V was clipped by 6 bases and J by 0 bases, with 6 bases between them. The germline V gene encodes CDR1 MNHEY and CDR2 SMNVEV (reference sequence). The CDR3 is 13 amino acids. The CDR3 sequence: CASRRHSNQPQHF. The CDR3 DNA reads as TGTGCCAGCAGGAGGCATAGCAATCAGCCCCAGCATTTT.

The sample holds one count of this clone. J is TRBJ2-6 and V is TRBV18; D possibly corresponds to TRBD1 (5 bases). In germline, CDR1 is KGHSH, CDR2 LQKENI. The CDR3 contains 15 residues. With 6 bases removed from V and 1 base from J, the gap between germline ends came to 10 bases. CDR3 coding DNA: TGTGCCAGCTCTCTGACAGAGTCTGGGGCCAACGTCCTGACTTTC. Residues: CASSLTESGANVLTF.

In nucleotides, the CDR3 is TGTGCCAGTAGTATAGTAAGGGGGACAGGGTGGGTTAATGAGCAGTTCTTC. Protein product: CASSIVRGTGWVNEQFF. This rearrangement joins TRBV19 to TRBJ2-1; 9 bases map to TRBD1. CDR1 and CDR2 from the germline V gene are LNHDA and SQIVND (reference sequence). The V segment lost 1 base and the J segment 7 bases; nucleotides outside the gene matches: 11. The CDR3 loop spans 17 amino acids.

The chain couples TRBV5-5 to TRBJ1-1, with TRBD1 matching 7 bases. Trimming took 1 base from V and 2 from J; bases not matched to a gene: 5. Per the germline V gene, CDR1 is SGHKS and CDR2 is YYEKEE (reference sequence). The CDR3 is 15 residues long. The CDR3 spells CASSLLGGPNTEAFF. CDR3 bases: TGTGCCAGCAGCTTGTTAGGGGGCCCCAACACTGAAGCTTTCTTT.

J is TRBJ1-2 and V is TRBV6-5; perhaps TRBD1 as D (5 bases). The CDR3 has 15 amino acids. Deletions cut 2 bases from V and 7 bases from J, with 17 bases between. In germline, CDR1 is MNHEY, CDR2 SVGAGI. The CDR3 region has the DNA TGTGCCAGCAGTTACGGGCGGAGCTCAGGGTCTGGCTACACCTTC. Its translation: CASSYGRSSGSGYTF.

The genes are TRBV18 and TRBJ2-2, with TRBD2 matching over 8 bases. J was trimmed by 3 bases and V by 3 bases; bases with no gene match: 6. The CDR3 runs to 16 residues. The germline V gene encodes CDR1 KGHSH and CDR2 LQKENI. CDR3 residues: CASSPGGGTHTGELFF. The CDR3 DNA reads TGTGCCAGCTCACCCGGCGGGGGGACCCACACCGGGGAGCTGTTTTTT.

The chain couples TRBV7-9 to TRBJ1-3, with a possible D match to TRBD1 (6 bases). Germline V gene data show CDR1 as SEHNR and CDR2 as FQNEAQ (reference sequence). The CDR3 is made up of 13 amino acids. V shed 5 bases and J shed 7 bases, with 12 bases lying between them. CDR3 bases: TGTGCCAGCAGCCCCAGGGGCGCGAACACCATATATTTT. Translating gives CASSPRGANTIYF.

The chain has TRBV5-1 and TRBJ2-3; D gene uncertain. V dropped 4 bases and J dropped 1 base, with 16 bases sitting between them. The CDR3 loop spans 16 amino acids. CDR1 and CDR2 from the germline V gene are SGHRS and YFSETQ. The CDR3 reads CASSTDLVTRTDTQYF. Written as DNA, the CDR3 is TGCGCCAGCAGCACTGACCTAGTCACTCGCACAGATACGCAGTATTTT.

The V call is TRBV27, the J call TRBJ2-2, with D maybe TRBD2 (6 bases). There are 17 residues in the CDR3. V was pared by 5 bases and J by 0 bases, with 16 bases between. Germline V CDR1 and CDR2: MNHEY, SMNVEV (reference sequence). CDR3 in amino acids: CASSQTAGLANTGELFF. DNA for the CDR3: TGTGCCAGCAGTCAGACTGCGGGACTGGCGAACACCGGGGAGCTGTTTTTT.

The CDR3: CASGDAGRGFYEQYF. In nucleotides, the CDR3 is TGTGCCAGCGGGGATGCGGGCAGGGGATTCTACGAGCAGTACTTC. The V gene is TRBV6-1, the J gene TRBJ2-7; possible D gene TRBD1, 6 bases. This CDR3 is 15 amino acids long. The germline gives CDR1 MNHNS, CDR2 SASEGT. Trimming cost V 8 bases and J 3 bases, with 20 bases left between them.

The chain is built from TRBV5-1 and TRBJ2-2; D is possibly TRBD2 (7 bases). The CDR3 contains 17 residues. CDR1 SGHRS and CDR2 YFSETQ come from the germline V gene. V lost 0 bases to trimming and J lost 4 bases, with 16 bases between them. CDR3 loop: CASSLAIRGASTGELFF. CDR3 coding DNA: TGCGCCAGCAGCTTGGCCATACGGGGGGCCTCCACCGGGGAGCTGTTTTTT. Full variable domain (rest looked up from reference TRBV5-1 and TRBJ2-2): KAGVTQTPRYLIKTRGQQVTLSCSPISGHRSVSWYQQTPGQGLQFLFEYFSETQRNKGNFPGRFSGRQFSNSRSEMNVSTLELGDSALYLCASSLAIRGASTGELFFGEGSRLTVL.